A selection of T cell receptor beta chains follows, all from one sample in a study of metastatic and nonmetastatic thyroid tumors. With MiXCR, TCRdb reprocessed the PCR reads. Among 30,000 to 35,000 clones listed, about 29% were seen once. Sequencing used blood. Receptors originate from a female donor with papillary thyroid cancer or a benign thyroid nodule (not recorded which). Some clones in this sample may be carry-over from other donors' samples. Each CDR3 is given with its conserved first and last residue. The D gene is left open where the match is weak. Clone size appears in some rows only: once, few, many, or a class for an expanded clone.

J	V	D	size	CDR3	DNA
TRBJ2-1	TRBV10-3	-	-	CAISDRIDEVQKLFF	TGTGCCATCAGTGATAGGATTGATGAGGTTCAAAAATTATTCTTC
TRBJ1-6	TRBV6-1	-	few	CASSDDVFYSPLHF	TGTGCCAGCAGTGATGACGTATTCTATTCACCCCTCCACTTT
TRBJ2-7	TRBV28	-	medium-sized	CASSPVTGLGEQYF	TGTGCCAGCAGTCCCGTGACGGGTTTAGGCGAGCAGTACTTC
TRBJ2-1	TRBV2	-	few	CASQVRVVQFF	TGTGCCAGCCAAGTACGGGTTGTGCAGTTCTTC
TRBJ2-7	TRBV11-3	-	-	CASSFYGAANEQYF	TGTGCCAGCAGCTTTTACGGGGCGGCGAACGAGCAGTACTTC
TRBJ1-6	TRBV2	TRBD1	many	CASRKSDRANSPLHF	TGTGCCAGCCGCAAGTCGGACAGGGCAAACTCACCCCTCCACTTT
TRBJ2-1	TRBV9	TRBD2	many	CASSVAVGRGGATTREQFF	TGTGCCAGCAGCGTAGCCGTCGGGCGGGGGGGCGCCACTACCCGTGAGCAGTTCTTC
TRBJ2-7	TRBV5-1	-	-	CASNTGDSYEQYF	TGCGCCAGCAACACTGGGGACTCCTACGAGCAGTACTTC
TRBJ2-7	TRBV6-2/TRBV6-3	-	-	CASSYPGNGYEQYF	TGTGCCAGCAGTTACCCTGGGAATGGGTACGAGCAGTACTTC
TRBJ1-5	TRBV7-2	TRBD1	-	CASSLAVQGASGNQPQHF	TGTGCCAGCAGCTTAGCGGTACAGGGGGCAAGTGGCAATCAGCCCCAGCATTTT
TRBJ1-2	TRBV6-1	-	few	CASSEVGGPTF	TGTGCCAGCAGTGAAGTCGGTGGGCCTACCTTC
TRBJ1-3	TRBV12-3/TRBV12-4	-	-	CASIREGGNTINF	TGTGCCAGCATCCGAGAGGGCGGAAACACCATAAATTTT
TRBJ1-1	TRBV6-2/TRBV6-3	-	-	CASLDRPTEAFF	TGTGCCAGCCTCGACCGACCCACTGAAGCTTTCTTT
TRBJ2-7	TRBV12-3/TRBV12-4	-	few	CASSRGGTAYEQYF	TGTGCCAGCAGCCGGGGTGGGACGGCCTACGAGCAGTACTTC
TRBJ1-1	TRBV20-1	-	-	CSDESTGGAGNTEAFF	TGCAGTGACGAGAGCACCGGGGGAGCGGGGAACACTGAAGCTTTCTTT
TRBJ2-3	TRBV19	-	many	CASSIGSRGDTQYF	TGTGCCAGTAGTATAGGTTCGCGAGGAGATACGCAGTATTTT
TRBJ2-1	TRBV4-1	-	many	CASSQGGLAGEQFF	TGCGCCAGCAGCCAAGGGGGGCTCGCCGGGGAGCAGTTCTTC
TRBJ1-5	TRBV6-1	-	many	CASSFDQLNQPQHF	TGTGCCAGCAGTTTTGACCAGTTAAATCAGCCCCAGCATTTT
TRBJ2-6	TRBV21-1	-	-	CASRPSPGKERAGANVLTF	TGTGCCAGCAGACCCTCACCCGGGAAAGAACGGGCTGGGGCCAACGTCCTGACTTTC
TRBJ1-1	TRBV5-5	-	many	CASTPGGMNTEAFF	TGTGCCAGCACCCCGGGGGGGATGAACACTGAAGCTTTCTTT
TRBJ2-2	TRBV20-1	TRBD2	many	CSARDLGGRASGELFF	TGCAGTGCTAGAGATCTAGGCGGGAGGGCCTCCGGGGAGCTGTTTTTT
TRBJ1-4	TRBV30	-	many	CAWSDFEKLFF	TGTGCCTGGAGTGACTTTGAAAAACTGTTTTTT
TRBJ1-1	TRBV6-1	-	-	CASSEGTVNTEAFF	TGTGCCAGCAGTGAAGGGACAGTGAACACTGAAGCTTTCTTT
TRBJ2-5	TRBV12-3/TRBV12-4	-	many	CASSLRQRETQYF	TGTGCCAGCAGTTTACGACAAAGAGAGACCCAGTACTTC
TRBJ2-1	TRBV9	-	many	CASSVAGESYNEQFF	TGTGCCAGCAGCGTAGCTGGGGAGTCCTACAATGAGCAGTTCTTC
TRBJ2-5	TRBV7-2	TRBD2	few	CASSQDGTSGGAETQYF	TGTGCCAGCAGCCAAGATGGGACTAGCGGGGGGGCAGAGACCCAGTACTTC
TRBJ2-5	TRBV7-8	TRBD2	many	CASTQLAGEETQYF	TGTGCCAGCACCCAACTAGCGGGAGAAGAGACCCAGTACTTC
TRBJ2-3	TRBV3-1	-	many	CASRAWDHTDTQYF	TGTGCCAGCAGAGCTTGGGACCACACAGATACGCAGTATTTT
TRBJ2-3	TRBV7-9	-	many	CASRNRRYSSTDTQYF	TGTGCCAGCAGAAACAGACGGTATTCTAGCACAGATACGCAGTATTTT
TRBJ2-1	TRBV6-2/TRBV6-3	-	few	CASSYVSENEQFF	TGTGCCAGCAGCTACGTATCTGAGAATGAGCAGTTCTTC
TRBJ2-6	TRBV7-9	-	many	CAIFGSGANVLTF	TGTGCCATCTTTGGCTCTGGGGCCAACGTCCTGACTTTC
TRBJ2-1	TRBV29-1	TRBD2	-	CSGKLADYNEQLF	TGCAGCGGAAAACTAGCGGATTACAATGAGCAGTTATTC
TRBJ2-5	TRBV24-1	TRBD1	few	CATSPGTGKETQYF	TGTGCCACCAGTCCCGGGACAGGTAAAGAGACCCAGTACTTC
TRBJ2-3	TRBV11-2	TRBD2	-	CASSSLGLAGYRDTQYF	TGTGCCAGCAGCTCCCTCGGACTAGCGGGGTATAGAGATACGCAGTATTTT
TRBJ2-5	TRBV12-3/TRBV12-4	-	few	CASSFHRNPWQDTQYF	TGTGCCAGCAGTTTTCACAGGAACCCCTGGCAAGATACCCAGTACTTC
TRBJ1-1	TRBV7-8	-	many	CASSPGVMNTEAFF	TGTGCCAGCAGCCCGGGGGTCATGAACACTGAAGCTTTCTTT
TRBJ1-2	TRBV27	-	many	CASSLRLTTGLYGYTF	TGTGCCAGCAGTTTGCGGCTCACGACAGGACTCTATGGCTACACCTTC
TRBJ2-7	TRBV4-1	-	-	CASSQVVGNYEQYF	TGCGCCAGTAGCCAAGTTGTCGGAAATTACGAGCAGTACTTC
TRBJ2-1	TRBV11-1	TRBD1	once	CASSTGQGTYNEQFF	TGTGCCAGCAGCACCGGACAGGGAACCTACAATGAGCAGTTCTTC
TRBJ2-7	TRBV7-3	TRBD2	-	CASTTGGGRGCYEQYF	TGTGCCAGCACCACGGGGGGTGGTAGGGGCTGCTACGAGCAGTACTTC
TRBJ1-5	TRBV19	-	-	CASSGTRGVTQHQHF	TGTGCCAGTAGCGGGACACGGGGCGTTACGCAGCACCAGCATTTT
TRBJ1-5	TRBV7-6	-	many	CASSLGTVNKGQPQHF	TGTGCCAGCAGCCTAGGGACGGTGAACAAGGGTCAGCCCCAGCATTTT
TRBJ1-1	TRBV6-1	-	few	CAILGLPMNTEAFF	TGTGCCATCTTGGGGCTTCCTATGAACACTGAAGCTTTCTTT
TRBJ2-7	TRBV2	-	medium-sized	CASRQGGDYFYEQYF	TGTGCCAGCAGGCAGGGGGGTGATTACTTTTACGAGCAGTACTTC
TRBJ1-6	TRBV25-1	-	many	CAREVGTGQIFSYNSPLHF	TGTGCCAGGGAAGTGGGGACGGGACAAATATTCTCCTATAATTCACCCCTCCACTTT
TRBJ1-6	TRBV6-5	-	-	CASSYSWSSYNSPLHF	TGTGCCAGCAGTTACTCGTGGAGCTCCTATAATTCACCCCTCCACTTT
TRBJ2-3	TRBV6-4	-	medium-sized	CASSDIYTSTDTQYF	TGTGCCAGCAGTGACATTTACACTAGCACAGATACGCAGTATTTT
TRBJ2-1	TRBV9	TRBD2	once	CASSVAVSGNEQFF	TGTGCCAGCAGCGTAGCGGTTAGCGGGAATGAGCAGTTCTTC